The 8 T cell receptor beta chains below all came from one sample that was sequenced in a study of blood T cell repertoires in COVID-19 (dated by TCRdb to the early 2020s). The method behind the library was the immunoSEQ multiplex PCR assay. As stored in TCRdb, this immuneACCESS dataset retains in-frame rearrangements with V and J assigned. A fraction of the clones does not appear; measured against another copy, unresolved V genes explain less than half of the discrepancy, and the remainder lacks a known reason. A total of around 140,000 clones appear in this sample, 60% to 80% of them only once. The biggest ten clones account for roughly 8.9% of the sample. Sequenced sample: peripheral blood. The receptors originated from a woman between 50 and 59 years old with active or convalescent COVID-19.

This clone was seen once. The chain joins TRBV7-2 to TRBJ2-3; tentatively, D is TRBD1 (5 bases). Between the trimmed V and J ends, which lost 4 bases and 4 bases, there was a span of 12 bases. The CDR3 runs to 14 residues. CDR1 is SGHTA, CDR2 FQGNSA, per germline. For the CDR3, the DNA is TGTGCCAGCAGCTCGACACTGGGGCCAGATACGCAGTATTTT. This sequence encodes CASSSTLGPDTQYF.

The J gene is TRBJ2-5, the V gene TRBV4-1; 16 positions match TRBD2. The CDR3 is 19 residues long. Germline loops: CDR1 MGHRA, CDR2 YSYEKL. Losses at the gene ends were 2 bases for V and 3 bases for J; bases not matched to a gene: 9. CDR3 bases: TGCGCCAGCAGCCAACTAAATCCCGGGACTAGCGGGAGGGAAGAGACCCAGTACTTC. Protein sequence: CASSQLNPGTSGREETQYF.

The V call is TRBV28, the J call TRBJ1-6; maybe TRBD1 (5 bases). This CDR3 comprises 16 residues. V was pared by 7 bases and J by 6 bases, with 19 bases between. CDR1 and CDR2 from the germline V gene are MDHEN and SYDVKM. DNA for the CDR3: TGTGCCAGCACCCCCAGCCTTGCAGGGCCTAATTCACCCCTCCACTTT. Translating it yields CASTPSLAGPNSPLHF.

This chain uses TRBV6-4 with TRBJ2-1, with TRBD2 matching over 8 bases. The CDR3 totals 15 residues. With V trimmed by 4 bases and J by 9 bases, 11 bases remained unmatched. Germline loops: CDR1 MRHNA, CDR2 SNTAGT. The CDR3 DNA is TGTGCCAGCAGTGCAACCGGGGGGGCCGAGGGTGAGCAGTTCTTC. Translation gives CASSATGGAEGEQFF.

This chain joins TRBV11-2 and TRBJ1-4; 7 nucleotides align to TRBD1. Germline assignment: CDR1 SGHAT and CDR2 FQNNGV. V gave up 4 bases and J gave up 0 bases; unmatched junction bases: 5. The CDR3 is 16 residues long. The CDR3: CASSSGQPATNEKLFF. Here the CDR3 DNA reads TGTGCCAGCAGCTCGGGACAGCCTGCAACTAATGAAAAACTGTTTTTT.

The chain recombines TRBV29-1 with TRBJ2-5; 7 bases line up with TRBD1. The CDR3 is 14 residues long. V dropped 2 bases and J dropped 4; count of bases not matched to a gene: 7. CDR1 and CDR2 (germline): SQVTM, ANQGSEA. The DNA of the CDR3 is TGCAGCGTTGAAATAGGGGGCGCGGGAGAGACCCAGTACTTC. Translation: CSVEIGGAGETQYF. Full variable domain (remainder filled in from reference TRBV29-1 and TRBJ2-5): SAVISQKPSRDICQRGTSLTIQCQVDSQVTMMFWYRQQPGQSLTLIATANQGSEATYESGFVIDKFPISRPNLTFSTLTVSNMSPEDSSIYLCSVEIGGAGETQYFGPGTRLLVL.

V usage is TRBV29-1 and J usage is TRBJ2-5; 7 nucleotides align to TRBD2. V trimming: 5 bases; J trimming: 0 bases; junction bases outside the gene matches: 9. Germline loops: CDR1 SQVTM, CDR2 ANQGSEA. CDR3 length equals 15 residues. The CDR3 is CSVWGTKQNQETQYF. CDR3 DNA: TGCAGCGTTTGGGGGACTAAACAAAACCAAGAGACCCAGTACTTC.

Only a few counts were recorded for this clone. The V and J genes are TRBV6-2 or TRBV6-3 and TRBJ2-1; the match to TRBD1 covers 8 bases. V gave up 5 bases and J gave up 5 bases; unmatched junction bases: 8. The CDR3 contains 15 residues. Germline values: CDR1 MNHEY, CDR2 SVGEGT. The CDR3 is CASSLTGVYNNEQFF. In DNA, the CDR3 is TGTGCCAGCAGTCTGACAGGGGTCTACAACAATGAGCAGTTCTTC.